This entry features one T cell receptor (beta chain) sequence. Its specificity is unknown. The study drew donors from healthy Caucasian individuals in Russia aged 6 to 90. The sample comes from a study of blood T cells in healthy people across ages. General study points: A roughly linear fall in TCR beta diversity per million T cells was seen with increasing age.

The CDR3 is 12 residues long. Germline CDR1 reads MDHEN; CDR2 reads SYDVKM. Trimming removed 5 bases from V and 9 bases from J, with 11 bases in between. It was with a sample-barcoded 5' primer and a J-beta primer mix that a second PCR of about 6 to 12 cycles was run. A single record per CDR3 protein comes from TCRdb applying MiXCR to the 5' RACE reads. The sample consists of about 1.4 million distinct CDR3 sequences, almost 60% of them appearing once. What was sequenced was blood. This chain links TRBV28 with TRBJ1-5; no firm D call. The TCR comes from a man younger than 30 in good health. In DNA form, the CDR3 reads TGTGCCAGCAGTCTGCCTGTTCCGCCCCAGCATTTT. Its protein is CASSLPVPPQHF.